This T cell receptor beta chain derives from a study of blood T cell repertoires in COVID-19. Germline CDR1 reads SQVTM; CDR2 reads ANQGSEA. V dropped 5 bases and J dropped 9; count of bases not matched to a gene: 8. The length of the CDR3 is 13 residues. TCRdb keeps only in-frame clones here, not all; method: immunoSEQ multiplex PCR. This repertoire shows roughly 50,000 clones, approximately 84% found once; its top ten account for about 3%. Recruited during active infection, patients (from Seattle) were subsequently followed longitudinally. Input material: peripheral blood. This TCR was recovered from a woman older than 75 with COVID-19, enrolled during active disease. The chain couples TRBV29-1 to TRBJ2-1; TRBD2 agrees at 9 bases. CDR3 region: CSVRAGGPIEQFF. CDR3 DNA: TGCAGCGTTCGGGCGGGAGGGCCGATTGAGCAGTTCTTC.